A single sample is the source of the 27 T cell receptor beta chains below, sequenced in a study of T-cell reconstitution after alpha-beta-depleted transplantation in children (dated by TCRdb to about 2016). Libraries were constructed by PCR. Sequencing was performed on an Illumina HiSeq 2500. TCR library preparation used molecular barcoding, with unique molecular identifiers applied to normalize quantification of the TCRbeta repertoire. The raw public data were reprocessed by TCRdb itself: fastp quality trimming at Q25, MiXCR clonotype calling, in-frame beta chains only. Rows are unified per CDR3 protein, each entry keeping the most common DNA and genes. Within this sample are about 640,000 distinct CDR3 sequences, with roughly 15% of them counted one time only. In total, the top ten clones hold about 1.1% of the sample. The sequencing used PBMCs from the stem cell graft donor, collected from the stem cell graft. These receptors all come from a human donor who donated a stem cell graft to a child with acute myeloid leukemia.

The chain links TRBV20-1 to TRBJ2-1; D is unclear. This CDR3 has 12 residues. Germline CDR1 DFQATT, CDR2 SNEGSKA (reference sequence). V was cut by 1 base and J by 7 bases, with 8 bases left in between. DNA of the CDR3: TGCAGTGCTAGAGTAGACCGAAATGAGCAGTTCTTC. This sequence encodes CSARVDRNEQFF.

The sample holds many counts of this clonotype. This chain uses TRBV5-1 with TRBJ1-2; tentatively, D is TRBD1 (6 bases). V was shortened by 0 bases and J by 6 bases, with 12 bases between the two germline ends. Germline V lookup: CDR1 SGHRS, CDR2 YFSETQ. This CDR3 contains 14 residues. The CDR3 protein is CASSLADSSDGYTF. Written as DNA, the CDR3 is TGCGCCAGCAGCTTGGCGGACAGCTCGGATGGCTACACCTTC.

This clonotype was counted ten times or more. The chain uses TRBV12-3 or TRBV12-4 and TRBJ1-5; D possibly corresponds to TRBD1 (5 bases). The CDR3 loop spans 14 amino acids. V was trimmed by 5 bases and J by 2 bases, leaving 10 bases between them. DNA of the CDR3: TGTGCCAGCAGTCCCCAGGGTCGCAATCAGCCCCAGCATTTT. This translates into CASSPQGRNQPQHF.

This clonotype has more than one count but fewer than ten. The V and J genes are TRBV7-2 and TRBJ1-3; weak D call: TRBD1 (5 bases). The CDR3 length is 15 residues. Trimming left V 2 bases short and J 4 bases short, with 12 bases between. Germline V gives CDR1 SGHTA, CDR2 FQGNSA. The CDR3 sequence is CASSLTGPPGNTIYF. The CDR3 DNA follows: TGTGCCAGCAGCTTAACAGGTCCACCCGGAAACACCATATATTTT.

This clonotype was found many times. The rearrangement uses TRBV24-1 and TRBJ2-3; TRBD1 matches 9 bases. The CDR3 totals 16 residues. V shed 2 bases, J shed 5 bases, and the junction held 7 bases outside the gene matches. From germline, CDR1 is KGHDR and CDR2 SFDVKD. The DNA for the CDR3 is TGTGCCACCAGTGATTCCGGGACAGGGAAGGGAGATACGCAGTATTTT. Its translation is CATSDSGTGKGDTQYF.

The chain joins TRBV24-1 to TRBJ2-3; no reliable D call. Trimming took off 3 bases at V and 0 bases at J, with 12 bases between the two ends. Per germline, CDR1 KGHDR and CDR2 SFDVKD. This CDR3 spans 16 amino acids. The CDR3 spells CATSDSATTSTDTQYF. The DNA of the CDR3 is TGTGCCACCAGTGATAGTGCCACTACCAGCACAGATACGCAGTATTTT.

The chain recombines TRBV7-9 with TRBJ2-1; D uncertain. Germline CDR1 is SEHNR and CDR2 is FQNEAQ (reference sequence). The CDR3 is 14 residues long. V lost 9 bases, J lost 0 bases, and 12 bases lay in between. CDR3 sequence (DNA): TGTGCCAGGAGGTGGGGTAGCTCCTACAATGAGCAGTTCTTC. It codes for CARRWGSSYNEQFF. Based on the CDR3 plus reference TRBV7-9 and TRBJ2-1, the full variable domain is DTGVSQNPRHKITKRGQNVTFRCDPISEHNRLYWYRQTLGQGPEFLTYFQNEAQLEKSRLLSDRFSAERPKGSFSTLEIQRTEQGDSAMYLCARRWGSSYNEQFFGPGTRLTVL.

This clonotype has ten or more counts. The CDR3 DNA reads TGTGCCACCAGCAGAACGGGTGTGGGGGATTCACCCCTCCACTTT. Residues: CATSRTGVGDSPLHF. The chain couples TRBV15 to TRBJ1-6; maybe TRBD1 (5 bases). This CDR3 comprises 15 residues. V shed 2 bases and J shed 8 bases, with 13 bases lying between them. The germline V gene has CDR1 LNHNV and CDR2 YYDKDF (reference sequence).

This clonotype was counted a single time. J is TRBJ2-1 and V is TRBV7-3, with a weak D call TRBD1 (5 bases). V was clipped by 1 base and J by 7 bases, with 20 bases between them. Germline V gene lookup returns CDR1 SGHTA and CDR2 FQGTGA. This CDR3 region has 17 residues. The CDR3 sequence: CASSLIRGRKVGNEQFF. The CDR3 bases are TGTGCCAGCAGCTTAATTAGGGGCCGCAAAGTTGGAAATGAGCAGTTCTTC.

In its sample, this clonotype was seen a few times. This chain uses TRBV12-3 or TRBV12-4 with TRBJ2-3; 14 bases are shared with TRBD2. V dropped 6 bases and J dropped 3; count of bases not matched to a gene: 5. The CDR3 is 16 amino acids. The CDR3 sequence: CASSRLAGGLTDTQYF. In DNA, the CDR3 is TGTGCCAGCAGCAGACTAGCGGGGGGGCTTACAGATACGCAGTATTTT.

This clonotype was seen only once. The V call is TRBV21-1, the J call TRBJ2-7; the table names TRBD1, a call not compared with the DNA. TRBV21-1 is noted as a pseudogene. There are 15 residues in the CDR3. This chain's CDR3 is CASSKALKGTYEQYV. For the CDR3, the DNA is TGTGCCAGCAGCAAAGCGCTGAAGGGGACCTACGAGCAGTACGTC.

This clonotype has only a few counts. This sequence joins TRBV6-1 and TRBJ1-1, with D hard to call. CDR1 MNHNS and CDR2 SASEGT come from the germline V gene. This CDR3 has 14 amino acids. Trimming removed 3 bases from V and 0 bases from J, with 8 bases in between. In nucleotides, the CDR3 is TGTGCCAGCAGTGACGACGGACTGAACACTGAAGCTTTCTTT. This translates into CASSDDGLNTEAFF.

This clonotype occurred a few times. The V call is TRBV7-2, the J call TRBJ2-3; D is unclear. The CDR3 length is 15 residues. Trimming removed 1 base at V and 1 base at J, with 9 bases between. CDR1 is SGHTA, CDR2 FQGNSA, per germline. In DNA, the CDR3 is TGTGCCAGCAGCTTAGAAGGTTCGGGCACAGATACGCAGTATTTT. This codes for CASSLEGSGTDTQYF.

This chain uses TRBV7-8 with TRBJ2-1; maybe TRBD2 (6 bases). The CDR3 runs to 17 residues. Trimming stripped 3 bases from V and 6 bases from J, with 21 bases between. Germline V lookup: CDR1 SGHVS, CDR2 FQNEAQ. CDR3 sequence reads: CASSFGGGDGTGNEQFF. The DNA for the CDR3 is TGTGCCAGCAGCTTTGGGGGTGGTGATGGGACTGGCAATGAGCAGTTCTTC.

Ten or more counts support this clonotype. J is TRBJ1-1 and V is TRBV20-1; the D gene is possibly TRBD1 (6 bases). Germline loops: CDR1 DFQATT, CDR2 SNEGSKA (reference sequence). V was pared by 2 bases and J by 7 bases, with 14 bases between. CDR3 size: 13 residues. The CDR3 here is CSARIPGAGEAFF. CDR3 sequence (DNA): TGCAGTGCTAGAATTCCGGGGGCGGGTGAAGCTTTCTTT.

This clonotype appeared many times. This sequence joins TRBV20-1 and TRBJ2-7; maybe TRBD2 (5 bases). CDR1 is DFQATT, CDR2 SNEGSKA, per germline (reference sequence). The V end was cut by 4 bases, the J end by 7 bases, with 17 bases between. This CDR3 contains 13 residues. The CDR3 region is CSAMRASAGEQYV. CDR3 nucleotides: TGCAGTGCTATGAGGGCCTCTGCGGGTGAGCAGTACGTC.

The genes are TRBV15 and TRBJ1-5; D call uncertain. Germline CDR1 LNHNV, CDR2 YYDKDF (reference sequence). The CDR3 runs 12 residues. V was shortened by 9 bases and J by 1 base, with 7 bases between the two germline ends. CDR3 sequence (DNA): TGTGCCACACAAGGGAGCAATCAGCCCCAGCATTTT. This encodes CATQGSNQPQHF.

This clonotype was seen a handful of times. J is TRBJ2-2 and V is TRBV12-3 or TRBV12-4, with 9 bases lining up with TRBD1. The CDR3 is 16 amino acids. V lost 2 bases and J lost 6; bases outside the gene matches: 7. Written as DNA, the CDR3 is TGTGCCAGCAGTTTACTGGACAGGGGATTCGCCGGGGAGCTGTTTTTT. It encodes CASSLLDRGFAGELFF.

This clonotype was seen a handful of times. The V and J genes are TRBV20-1 and TRBJ2-5; the match to TRBD1 covers 7 bases. The length of the CDR3 is 13 residues. Germline V lookup: CDR1 DFQATT, CDR2 SNEGSKA (reference sequence). V gave up 6 bases and J gave up 1 base; unmatched junction bases: 5. In nucleotides, the CDR3 is TGCAGTGCCCGGGACAGATTCCAAGAGACCCAGTACTTC. Translating gives CSARDRFQETQYF.

This clonotype has just a few counts. CDR3 DNA sequence: TGTGCCACCCACGGAGGGGGCAATGAAAAACTGTTTTTT. Translated, it gives CATHGGGNEKLFF. The chain links TRBV5-6 to TRBJ1-4; 7 bases map to TRBD1. The CDR3 length is 13 residues. V shed 9 bases and J 5 bases; nucleotides not matched to a gene: 7. Looked up from germline, CDR1 is SGHDT and CDR2 is YYEEEE.

There are a few counts of this clonotype. This chain links TRBV7-6 with TRBJ2-7, with D uncertain. The V end was cut by 4 bases, the J end by 6 bases, with 10 bases between. In germline, CDR1 is SGHVS, CDR2 FNYEAQ. The CDR3 length is 12 residues. CDR3 in DNA: TGTGCCAGCAGCTCCGCCGGGCTCGAGCAGTACTTC. The encoded protein is CASSSAGLEQYF. The full variable domain, with the rest looked up from reference TRBV7-6 and TRBJ2-7, is GAGVSQSPRYKVTKRGQDVALRCDPISGHVSLYWYRQALGQGPEFLTYFNYEAQQDKSGLPNDRFSAERPEGSISTLTIQRTEQRDSAMYRCASSSAGLEQYFGPGTRLTVT.

Concerning this clonotype: A single base separates this from a much larger clone, so it may be a read error. The gene calls are TRBV29-1 and TRBJ1-1; D gene unclear. This CDR3 comprises 12 residues. Germline CDR1 and CDR2: SQVTM and ANQGSEA. CDR3 nucleotide sequence: TGCAGCGTTGTTCAGACCCACACTGAAGCTTCCTTT. It yields the protein CSVVQTHTEASF. Drawing the rest from reference TRBV29-1 and TRBJ1-1, the complete variable domain is SAVISQKPSRDICQRGTSLTIQCQVDSQVTMMFWYRQQPGQSLTLIATANQGSEATYESGFVIDKFPISRPNLTFSTLTVSNMSPEDSSIYLCSVVQTHTEASFGQGTRLTVV.

This rearrangement joins TRBV5-1 to TRBJ2-1; 8 bases align to TRBD2. This CDR3 spans 15 amino acids. Looked up from germline, CDR1 is SGHRS and CDR2 is YFSETQ. With V trimmed by 5 bases and J by 8 bases, 12 bases remained unmatched. CDR3 sequence reads: CASSPGLERRDEQFF. The CDR3 DNA is TGCGCCAGCAGTCCGGGACTAGAGCGCCGTGATGAGCAGTTCTTC.

This chain joins TRBV15 and TRBJ2-7; D gene unclear. Germline loops: CDR1 LNHNV, CDR2 YYDKDF (reference sequence). V lost 0 bases, J lost 5 bases, and 14 bases lay in between. The CDR3 contains 15 residues. DNA for the CDR3: TGTGCCACCAGCAGAGATTCTGGGTCGCAGCACGAGCAGTACTTC. Translated: CATSRDSGSQHEQYF.

This clonotype was counted only a few times. The rearrangement uses TRBV20-1 and TRBJ2-3; TRBD2 matches at 12 bases. The CDR3 sequence is 17 residues long. The germline gives CDR1 DFQATT, CDR2 SNEGSKA (reference sequence). V gave up 1 base and J gave up 0 bases; unmatched junction bases: 5. The CDR3 is CSARGLAGGRSTDTQYF. CDR3 coding DNA: TGCAGTGCTAGAGGGCTAGCGGGGGGGCGGAGCACAGATACGCAGTATTTT.

This chain joins TRBV6-5 and TRBJ2-3; 7 nucleotides line up with TRBD1. V lost 2 bases and J lost 1; bases outside the gene matches: 0. The CDR3 spans 14 residues. Germline loops: CDR1 MNHEY, CDR2 SVGAGI. In DNA, the CDR3 is TGTGCCAGCAGTTACAGGGGGCGCACAGATACGCAGTATTTT. Translating gives CASSYRGRTDTQYF.

There are many counts of this clonotype. The CDR3 nucleotides are TGTGCCAGCAGCTTGGCCGAAACGAATGAGCAGTTCTTC. Protein: CASSLAETNEQFF. The chain employs TRBV5-5 and TRBJ2-1; no definite D call. This CDR3 is 13 amino acids long. CDR1 is SGHKS and CDR2 is YYEKEE in the germline V gene (reference sequence). Trimming took off 0 bases at V and 7 bases at J, with 8 bases between the two ends.